Below, 25 T cell receptor beta chains from the same sample are listed, as sequenced in a study of response to subunit inactivated influenza vaccine. MiXCR, run by TCRdb on the RT-PCR reads, gives a single entry per CDR3 protein. The sample consists of over 750,000 distinct CDR3 sequences, approximately 22% of them appearing once. The sequenced sample was PBMCs from blood, obtained 4 to 6 days after vaccination. These receptors all stem from a man aged 45 to 65 who received an inactivated influenza vaccine.

This sequence joins TRBV6-1 and TRBJ2-1; unclear D gene. CDR3 size: 16 residues. The germline V and J ends were trimmed by 5 bases and 0 bases, with 14 bases remaining between them. In germline, CDR1 is MNHNS, CDR2 SASEGT. This CDR3 is CASSKNPVGSYNEQFF. The CDR3 DNA is TGTGCCAGCAGTAAAAATCCCGTCGGCTCCTACAATGAGCAGTTCTTC.

This rearrangement joins TRBV12-3 or TRBV12-4 to TRBJ2-2, with TRBD1 matching 8 bases. The CDR3 is made up of 18 amino acids. V shed 6 bases and J 0 bases; nucleotides not matched to a gene: 12. The CDR3 DNA is TGTGCCAGCAGGGGGCGCCGGACAGGGTACGCGAACACCGGGGAGCTGTTTTTT. Protein sequence: CASRGRRTGYANTGELFF.

The chain joins TRBV21-1 to TRBJ1-2; the table calls TRBD1, which could not be checked here. TRBV21-1 is an annotated pseudogene. This CDR3 is built from 22 residues. This chain's CDR3 is CASSSDRSGRLFRGGLGYGYTF. The CDR3 region has the DNA TGTGCCAGCAGCTCGGACCGGAGTGGGCGCCTCTTCAGGGGAGGTCTCGGCTATGGCTACACCTTC.

The rearrangement links TRBV11-2 to TRBJ2-7; no firm D call. CDR1 and CDR2 from the germline V gene are SGHAT and FQNNGV. Trimming removed 5 bases from V and 4 bases from J, with 15 bases in between. The CDR3 sequence is 14 residues long. DNA for the CDR3: TGTGCCAGCAGCCAGACTGTGGGCGAGTACGAGCAGTACTTC. This encodes CASSQTVGEYEQYF.

The chain combines TRBV7-6 with TRBJ2-5, with TRBD2 matching over 9 bases. This CDR3 has 16 amino acids. V lost 1 base, J lost 4 bases, and 7 bases stayed unmatched. The germline CDR1 and CDR2 sequences are SGHVS and FNYEAQ. The CDR3 loop is CASSLVEVAGAETQYF. The DNA for the CDR3 is TGTGCCAGCAGCTTAGTAGAGGTAGCGGGAGCAGAGACCCAGTACTTC.

This clonotype was picked up many times. The rearrangement links TRBV20-1 to TRBJ2-7; a weak D match, TRBD1 (6 bases). This CDR3 has 11 residues. Germline V gene data show CDR1 as DFQATT and CDR2 as SNEGSKA (reference sequence). V lost 6 bases, J lost 5 bases, and 11 bases lay in between. CDR3 residues: CSADRDNEQYF. CDR3 nucleotide sequence: TGCAGTGCGGATCGGGACAACGAGCAGTACTTC.

This clonotype turned up a few times. The V call is TRBV27, the J call TRBJ2-1, with unresolved D. Germline CDR1 and CDR2: MNHEY and SMNVEV (reference sequence). CDR3 length: 13 residues. The V end was cut by 3 bases, the J end by 12 bases, with 15 bases between. The CDR3 DNA reads TGTGCCAGCAGTTTGGCCGTTTTTCAGCGGCAGTTCTTC. Protein sequence: CASSLAVFQRQFF.

This clonotype was seen more than once but under ten times. The rearrangement uses TRBV4-1 and TRBJ2-6; possibly TRBD2 for D (6 bases). The germline gives CDR1 MGHRA, CDR2 YSYEKL. The CDR3 covers 16 residues. Trimming removed 1 base at V and 0 bases at J, with 7 bases between. CDR3 DNA sequence: TGCGCCAGCAGCCAAGTGGGGGGCTCTGGGGCCAACGTCCTGACTTTC. Translated: CASSQVGGSGANVLTF.

This clonotype was counted between two and nine times. The J gene is TRBJ2-5, the V gene TRBV20-1, with D maybe TRBD1 (5 bases). Per germline, CDR1 DFQATT and CDR2 SNEGSKA (reference sequence). The CDR3 has 14 amino acids. V was pared by 0 bases and J by 1 base, with 9 bases between. The CDR3 is CSARDLGLQETQYF. CDR3 nucleotides: TGCAGTGCTAGAGATCTGGGGCTCCAAGAGACCCAGTACTTC.

This chain links TRBV20-1 with TRBJ2-7, with D unresolved. Germline V gene lookup returns CDR1 DFQATT and CDR2 SNEGSKA (reference sequence). This CDR3 has 14 amino acids. The V and J ends lost 8 bases and 0 bases respectively, with 17 bases between them. This CDR3 is CSTDPRTASYEQYF. The CDR3 DNA reads as TGCAGTACAGACCCCCGGACCGCCTCCTACGAGCAGTACTTC.

This clonotype has a handful of counts. J is TRBJ1-1 and V is TRBV4-1, with D unclear. From germline, CDR1 is MGHRA and CDR2 YSYEKL. V gave up 4 bases and J gave up 0 bases, with 15 bases separating them. The CDR3 consists of 16 residues. CDR3 in amino acids: CASSLSVVVVNTEAFF. The CDR3 DNA reads TGCGCCAGCAGCCTTAGCGTGGTGGTCGTGAACACTGAAGCTTTCTTT.

As to this clonotype: The germline gene is not matched at one end of the junction; a read error may be the cause. CDR3 nucleotides: TGTGCCAGCAGTCCTCCGACAGGGTTTCGCCAAGAGACCCTGTACTTC. Its translation: CASSPPTGFRQETLYF. The chain joins TRBV28 to TRBJ2-5, with TRBD1 identical over 7 bases. Germline V gene sequence: CDR1 MDHEN, CDR2 SYDVKM. This CDR3 spans 16 amino acids.

The chain couples TRBV25-1 to TRBJ1-5; D possibly corresponds to TRBD1 (5 bases). Trimming pared 11 bases from V and 0 bases from J, leaving 14 bases between. CDR3 size: 14 residues. Germline V gene data show CDR1 as MGHDK and CDR2 as SYGVNS. CDR3 DNA sequence: TGTGCCGTGGCGGGGACCTATAGCAATCAGCCCCAGCATTTT. Amino acid sequence: CAVAGTYSNQPQHF.

This chain links TRBV6-1 with TRBJ2-4, with D perhaps TRBD2 (6 bases). This CDR3 has 14 amino acids. Trimming took off 4 bases at V and 3 bases at J, with 10 bases between the two ends. CDR1 MNHNS and CDR2 SASEGT come from the germline V gene. CDR3 nucleotide sequence: TGTGCCAGCAGTGCACCCGGGAGCAAAAACATTCAGTACTTC. This translates into CASSAPGSKNIQYF.

This chain uses TRBV6-1 with TRBJ2-5; D gene uncertain. This CDR3 is built from 15 residues. CDR1 is MNHNS and CDR2 is SASEGT in the germline V gene. V was trimmed by 5 bases and J by 4 bases, leaving 17 bases between them. The DNA of the CDR3 is TGTGCCAGCAGTCCCTCTCTCGGTATCGGAGAGACCCAGTACTTC. Its translation is CASSPSLGIGETQYF.

This clonotype was counted at least ten times. The V call is TRBV20-1, the J call TRBJ2-7; D remains unclear. There are 13 residues in the CDR3. Germline lookup yields CDR1 DFQATT and CDR2 SNEGSKA (reference sequence). The V end was cut by 0 bases, the J end by 2 bases, with 8 bases between. DNA for the CDR3: TGCAGTGCTAGAGATGACACCACCTACGAGCAGTACTTC. It encodes CSARDDTTYEQYF.

The J gene is TRBJ2-7, the V gene TRBV20-1, with D perhaps TRBD1 or TRBD2 (5 bases each). Germline V gene sequence: CDR1 DFQATT, CDR2 SNEGSKA (reference sequence). The V gene lost 6 bases and the J gene lost 6 bases, with 18 bases spanning the gap. The CDR3 is 13 amino acids. CDR3 amino acids: CSAGTPRRSEQYF. In DNA, the CDR3 is TGCAGTGCCGGGACGCCGCGAAGGTCCGAGCAGTACTTC.

This chain joins TRBV3-1 and TRBJ1-2; no reliable D call. V gave up 3 bases and J gave up 9 bases, with 14 bases separating them. There are 13 residues in the CDR3. The V gene's germline CDR1 is LGHDT and CDR2 YNNKEL (reference sequence). The CDR3 reads CASSQRTLLRYTF. CDR3 sequence (DNA): TGTGCCAGCAGCCAGCGGACTCTTCTTCGCTACACCTTC.

The chain couples TRBV15 to TRBJ2-3, with TRBD1 as a possible D gene (5 bases). Trimming shortened V by 6 bases and J by 6 bases, and 13 bases separated the two germline ends. Germline assignment: CDR1 LNHNV and CDR2 YYDKDF (reference sequence). The CDR3 is made up of 13 amino acids. CDR3 nucleotide sequence: TGTGCCACCAGTGCTCAGGGCCCTGATACGCAGTATTTT. Its protein product is CATSAQGPDTQYF.

The CDR3 bases are TGTGCCAGCAGCTTAGGGCACAGGAGCTCCTACGAGCAGTACTTC. It is translated as CASSLGHRSSYEQYF. This sequence joins TRBV11-2 and TRBJ2-7, with a possible D match to TRBD1 (5 bases). Germline CDR1 is SGHAT and CDR2 is FQNNGV. V dropped 1 base and J dropped 0 bases, with 10 bases sitting between them. This CDR3 has 15 residues.

Points on this clonotype: One base away lies a much larger clone, so this may be a sequencing read error. The rearrangement joins TRBV28 to TRBJ1-2, with D tentatively TRBD1 (6 bases). The CDR3 contains 14 residues. The germline CDR1 and CDR2 sequences are MDHEN and SYDVKM. The CDR3 here is CASSSLTGNYSYTF. The CDR3 region has the DNA TGTGCCAGCAGTTCCCTCACAGGGAACTATAGCTACACCTTC.

The chain links TRBV5-8 to TRBJ2-5; D uncertain. V gave up 2 bases and J gave up 5 bases, with 16 bases separating them. CDR3 length equals 15 residues. Germline lookup yields CDR1 SGHTS and CDR2 YDEGEE. This chain's CDR3 is CASSLRTYGWETQYF. The CDR3 DNA reads TGTGCCAGCAGCTTACGGACGTATGGCTGGGAGACCCAGTACTTC.

This clonotype has more than one count but fewer than ten. The chain employs TRBV20-1 and TRBJ2-3; D call uncertain. Germline values: CDR1 DFQATT, CDR2 SNEGSKA (reference sequence). Trimming cost V 1 base and J 11 bases, with 13 bases left between them. This CDR3 comprises 12 residues. The CDR3 DNA is TGCAGTGCTAGAGGCCCGCAATTGGAGCAGTATTTT. The encoded protein is CSARGPQLEQYF.

The genes are TRBV7-3 and TRBJ2-1, with 7 positions matching TRBD2. The CDR3 runs 15 residues. Germline CDR1 reads SGHTA; CDR2 reads FQGTGA. With 2 bases clipped from V and 5 bases from J, the junction kept 6 bases outside the gene matches. CDR3 coding DNA: TGTGCCAGCAGCTTAGTGGCAGGGACTAACAATGAGCAGTTCTTC. Protein sequence: CASSLVAGTNNEQFF.

The genes are TRBV12-3 or TRBV12-4 and TRBJ1-1; weak D call: TRBD1 (5 bases). The V end lost 8 bases, the J end lost 0 bases, and 10 bases lay between the germline ends. This CDR3 is 13 amino acids long. The CDR3 nucleotides are TGTGCCAGCGGGTACAGGATGAACACTGAAGCTTTCTTT. It encodes CASGYRMNTEAFF.